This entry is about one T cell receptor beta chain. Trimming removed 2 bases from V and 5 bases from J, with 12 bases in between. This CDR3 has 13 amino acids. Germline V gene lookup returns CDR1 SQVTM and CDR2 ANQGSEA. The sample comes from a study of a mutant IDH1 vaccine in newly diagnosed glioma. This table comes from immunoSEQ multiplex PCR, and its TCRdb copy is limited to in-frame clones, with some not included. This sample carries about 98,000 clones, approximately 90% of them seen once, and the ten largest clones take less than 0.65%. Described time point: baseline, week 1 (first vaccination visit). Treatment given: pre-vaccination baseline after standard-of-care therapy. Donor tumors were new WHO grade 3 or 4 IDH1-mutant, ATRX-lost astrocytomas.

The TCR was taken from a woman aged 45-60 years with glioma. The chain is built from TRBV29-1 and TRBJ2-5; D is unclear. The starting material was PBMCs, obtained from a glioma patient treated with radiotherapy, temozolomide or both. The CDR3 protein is CSVEMWVLETQYF. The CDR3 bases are TGCAGCGTTGAAATGTGGGTCCTGGAGACCCAGTACTTC.